This T cell receptor (beta chain) was retrieved from a study of radiation and T cells in renal cell carcinoma. Study outcomes and limitations: In blood, top tumor clones expanded by 2 weeks, shrinking by 4. Without pretreatment biopsies, baseline tumor clonotype presence was undetermined. Only small tumor regions of about 1 g were sampled.

Trimming removed 8 bases at V and 4 bases at J, with 6 bases between. Germline CDR1 is MNHNY and CDR2 is SVGAGI (reference sequence). CDR3 length: 11 residues. The treatment was: 15 Gy SBRT to primary tumor, nephrectomy 4 weeks later. Using immunoSEQ multiplex PCR, the repertoire was profiled, and TCRdb retains in-frame clones only, with some absent. The sample has roughly 20,000 clones; around 63% are singletons. Relative to its sample, this clone is medium-sized. Its antigen is currently unknown. The gene calls are TRBV6-6 and TRBJ1-5, with a tentative D call TRBD1 (6 bases). The sequence came from a woman between 65 and 79 years old with renal cell carcinoma. The sequences come from tumor tissue, collected from a patient whose treatment included radiotherapy and nephrectomy. CDR3 residues: CASGQNQPQHF. CDR3 in DNA: TGTGCCAGCGGACAGAATCAGCCCCAGCATTTT.